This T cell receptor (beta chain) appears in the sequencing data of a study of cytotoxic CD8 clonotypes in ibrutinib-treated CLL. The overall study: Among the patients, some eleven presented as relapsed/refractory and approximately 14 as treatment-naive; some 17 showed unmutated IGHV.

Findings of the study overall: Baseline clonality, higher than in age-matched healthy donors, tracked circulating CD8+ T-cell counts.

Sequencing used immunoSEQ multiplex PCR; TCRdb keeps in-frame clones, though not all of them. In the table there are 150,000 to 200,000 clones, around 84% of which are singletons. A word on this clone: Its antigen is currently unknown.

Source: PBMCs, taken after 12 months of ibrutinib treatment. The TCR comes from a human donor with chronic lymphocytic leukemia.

The CDR3 sequence is CASSRTGGGETQYF. The CDR3 DNA follows: TGTGCCAGCAGCCGGACAGGGGGCGGGGAGACCCAGTACTTC. This chain joins TRBV6-4 and TRBJ2-5, with 11 bases that match TRBD1. The germline CDR1 and CDR2 sequences are MRHNA and SNTAGT. V dropped 6 bases and J dropped 5; count of bases not matched to a gene: 5. This CDR3 is built from 14 residues.